This TCR beta chain was recovered during a study of cytomegalovirus exposure and HLA in healthy donors. Findings and caveats of the study: Both high specificity and high sensitivity reportedly marked the classifier's diagnosis of cytomegalovirus status. The investigators catalogued some 160 TCR beta chains as cytomegalovirus-associated. The tendency of first-cohort TCR clusters to co-occur in the 120 validation repertoires was the finding of a later analysis.

The CDR3 totals 14 residues. V was pared by 3 bases and J by 1 base, with 9 bases between. The germline gives CDR1 LGHNT, CDR2 FRNRAP. The protocol was immunoSEQ multiplex PCR, while the TCRdb copy is restricted to in-frame clones and leaves out a portion. The data show 90,000 to 150,000 clones, 85% to 90% seen once. Turning to this clone: What it recognizes is unknown.

Sequenced material: PBMCs. The clonotype comes from a woman aged 30 to 39 in good health and CMV-seronegative. The chain employs TRBV12-5 and TRBJ1-1; no clear D. CDR3 protein: CASGLKGRNTEAFF. As DNA, the CDR3 is TGTGCTAGTGGTTTAAAAGGGAGGAACACTGAAGCTTTCTTT.